Listed below are T cell receptor beta chains from one sample, sequenced in a study of radiation and T cells in renal cell carcinoma. Only in-frame clones appear in the TCRdb table, and some are missing; sequencing was by immunoSEQ multiplex PCR. The top ten clones hold around 5.8% of a sample with 94,000 or so clones, approximately 83% of them seen once. This specimen was blood, taken from a patient whose treatment included radiotherapy and nephrectomy. All receptors derive from a man between 60 and 70 years old with renal cell carcinoma. CDR3s include the opening cysteine and the closing phenylalanine or tryptophan. The order of the fields is CDR3 protein, CDR3 DNA, D gene, J gene, V gene, clone size. The D gene is left open where the match is weak. Clone size is not always given. Where it is, it says once, few, many or a class for expanded clones.

CDR3 protein: CASSGSGLEAFF
CDR3 DNA: TGTGCCAGCAGTGGTTCAGGATTAGAAGCTTTCTTT
D gene: -
J gene: TRBJ1-1
V gene: TRBV2
clone size: -

CDR3 protein: CASSTGVGQPQHF
CDR3 DNA: TGCGCCAGCTCCACAGGAGTGGGTCAGCCCCAGCATTTT
D gene: -
J gene: TRBJ1-5
V gene: TRBV10-1
clone size: -

CDR3 protein: CASSLGVGNTEAFF
CDR3 DNA: TGCGCCAGCAGCTTGGGGGTGGGGAACACTGAAGCTTTCTTT
D gene: -
J gene: TRBJ1-1
V gene: TRBV5-1
clone size: -

CDR3 protein: CAISEREPSNTGELFF
CDR3 DNA: TGTGCCATCAGTGAGCGGGAACCTTCGAACACCGGGGAGCTGTTTTTT
D gene: -
J gene: TRBJ2-2
V gene: TRBV10-3
clone size: -

CDR3 protein: CASSVSPGVGGYTF
CDR3 DNA: TGCGCCAGCAGTGTGTCGCCCGGGGTAGGGGGCTACACCTTC
D gene: -
J gene: TRBJ1-2
V gene: TRBV10-2
clone size: -

CDR3 protein: CASSVVGAAGKNTQYF
CDR3 DNA: TGTGCCAGCAGCGTAGTGGGAGCAGCGGGAAAAAATACGCAGTATTTT
D gene: TRBD2
J gene: TRBJ2-3
V gene: TRBV9
clone size: -

CDR3 protein: CAWSRDSLNEQYF
CDR3 DNA: TGTGCCTGGAGTCGTGACAGTCTCAACGAGCAGTACTTC
D gene: -
J gene: TRBJ2-7
V gene: TRBV30
clone size: -

CDR3 protein: CASSLAGYRDRANYGYTF
CDR3 DNA: TGCGCCAGCAGCTTGGCCGGTTATAGGGACAGAGCTAACTATGGCTACACCTTC
D gene: TRBD1
J gene: TRBJ1-2
V gene: TRBV5-1
clone size: once

CDR3 protein: CASSLSQYNEKLFF
CDR3 DNA: TGTGCCAGCAGCCTCTCACAGTACAATGAAAAACTGTTTTTT
D gene: -
J gene: TRBJ1-4
V gene: TRBV7-9
clone size: -

CDR3 protein: CASRVVQGGNTEAFF
CDR3 DNA: TGTGCCAGCAGGGTAGTCCAGGGAGGGAACACTGAAGCTTTCTTT
D gene: -
J gene: TRBJ1-1
V gene: TRBV28
clone size: -

CDR3 protein: CASSELGLAGGRPDTQYF
CDR3 DNA: TGCGCCAGCAGTGAGCTGGGACTAGCGGGAGGAAGGCCAGATACGCAGTATTTT
D gene: TRBD2
J gene: TRBJ2-3
V gene: TRBV10-1
clone size: -

CDR3 protein: CASRLAGGTQHEQYF
CDR3 DNA: TGTGCCAGCAGACTAGCGGGAGGGACCCAACACGAGCAGTACTTC
D gene: TRBD2
J gene: TRBJ2-7
V gene: TRBV2
clone size: -

CDR3 protein: CASSWDYSPLHF
CDR3 DNA: TGTGCCAGCAGCTGGGACTATTCACCCCTCCACTTT
D gene: -
J gene: TRBJ1-6
V gene: TRBV7-2
clone size: -

CDR3 protein: CASSPRRPQGYEQYF
CDR3 DNA: TGTGCCAGCAGCCCCAGGAGGCCCCAGGGATACGAGCAGTACTTC
D gene: -
J gene: TRBJ2-7
V gene: TRBV5-6
clone size: once

CDR3 protein: CASSPLDPSGFYEQYF
CDR3 DNA: TGTGCCAGCAGCCCGTTAGACCCATCCGGTTTCTACGAGCAGTACTTC
D gene: -
J gene: TRBJ2-7
V gene: TRBV28
clone size: -

CDR3 protein: CASSPSTGPYGYTF
CDR3 DNA: TGTGCCAGCTCACCAAGTACAGGGCCCTATGGCTACACCTTC
D gene: -
J gene: TRBJ1-2
V gene: TRBV18
clone size: -

CDR3 protein: CASSFLKRESADTQYF
CDR3 DNA: TGTGCCAGCAGTTTCTTGAAGCGGGAGAGCGCCGATACGCAGTATTTT
D gene: TRBD2
J gene: TRBJ2-3
V gene: TRBV27
clone size: -

CDR3 protein: CASSVSRGEQFF
CDR3 DNA: TGTGCCAGCAGTGTCTCCCGGGGTGAGCAGTTCTTC
D gene: -
J gene: TRBJ2-1
V gene: TRBV6-5
clone size: -

CDR3 protein: CASRRAGGDEQYF
CDR3 DNA: TGTGCCAGCAGGAGAGCGGGAGGTGACGAGCAGTACTTC
D gene: TRBD2
J gene: TRBJ2-7
V gene: TRBV27
clone size: -

CDR3 protein: CAWVAGGYNEQFF
CDR3 DNA: TGTGCCTGGGTAGCGGGAGGGTACAATGAGCAGTTCTTC
D gene: TRBD2
J gene: TRBJ2-1
V gene: TRBV30
clone size: -

CDR3 protein: CASSLGQGAYQPQHF
CDR3 DNA: TGTGCCAGCAGCCTCGGACAGGGGGCTTATCAGCCCCAGCATTTT
D gene: TRBD1
J gene: TRBJ1-5
V gene: TRBV7-8
clone size: -

CDR3 protein: CASSLAVAGGGNEQFF
CDR3 DNA: TGCGCCAGCAGCTTGGCCGTAGCGGGAGGAGGCAATGAGCAGTTCTTC
D gene: TRBD2
J gene: TRBJ2-1
V gene: TRBV5-1
clone size: -

CDR3 protein: CASSLGPFNQPQHF
CDR3 DNA: TGTGCCAGCAGCCTGGGCCCTTTCAATCAGCCCCAGCATTTT
D gene: -
J gene: TRBJ1-5
V gene: TRBV9
clone size: few

CDR3 protein: CASSLRLNYGYTF
CDR3 DNA: TGTGCCAGCAGCTTGAGACTCAACTATGGCTACACCTTC
D gene: -
J gene: TRBJ1-2
V gene: TRBV5-4
clone size: -

CDR3 protein: CASSRQGDYYEQYF
CDR3 DNA: TGCGCCAGCAGCCGCCAGGGGGACTACTACGAGCAGTACTTC
D gene: -
J gene: TRBJ2-7
V gene: TRBV5-1
clone size: once

CDR3 protein: CASSPVPDEQFF
CDR3 DNA: TGTGCCAGCTCACCGGTACCAGATGAGCAGTTCTTC
D gene: -
J gene: TRBJ2-1
V gene: TRBV18
clone size: -

CDR3 protein: CASSLGSLAGVTGELFF
CDR3 DNA: TGTGCCAGCAGCTTAGGATCACTAGCGGGAGTCACCGGGGAGCTGTTTTTT
D gene: TRBD2
J gene: TRBJ2-2
V gene: TRBV7-9
clone size: few

CDR3 protein: CASSRTLGGNIQYF
CDR3 DNA: TGTGCCAGCAGTCGGACCCTAGGGGGAAACATTCAGTACTTC
D gene: -
J gene: TRBJ2-4
V gene: TRBV28
clone size: -

CDR3 protein: CASSFRPLGTTSYEQYF
CDR3 DNA: TGTGCCAGCAGTTTTCGCCCCCTGGGCACCACTTCCTACGAGCAGTACTTC
D gene: -
J gene: TRBJ2-7
V gene: TRBV28
clone size: -

CDR3 protein: CASSPDTSYEQYF
CDR3 DNA: TGTGCCAGCAGCCCCGACACATCCTACGAGCAGTACTTC
D gene: -
J gene: TRBJ2-7
V gene: TRBV7-9
clone size: -

CDR3 protein: CASSQDSPLHF
CDR3 DNA: TGCGCCAGCAGCCAAGATTCACCCCTCCACTTT
D gene: -
J gene: TRBJ1-6
V gene: TRBV4-3
clone size: -

CDR3 protein: CASSAPGGAYNEQFF
CDR3 DNA: TGTGCCAGCAGCGCACCAGGGGGGGCTTACAATGAGCAGTTCTTC
D gene: -
J gene: TRBJ2-1
V gene: TRBV9
clone size: -

CDR3 protein: CASSLTSGSPYEQYF
CDR3 DNA: TGCGCCAGCAGCCTTACTAGCGGGAGTCCCTACGAGCAGTACTTC
D gene: TRBD2
J gene: TRBJ2-7
V gene: TRBV5-1
clone size: -

CDR3 protein: CASSQAKTGQKF
CDR3 DNA: TGTGCCAGCAGCCAAGCCAAAACGGGACAGAAATTT
D gene: TRBD1
J gene: TRBJ1-1
V gene: TRBV14
clone size: medium-sized

CDR3 protein: CASSFSQGHIQYF
CDR3 DNA: TGCGCCAGCAGCTTTTCCCAGGGGCACATTCAGTACTTC
D gene: -
J gene: TRBJ2-4
V gene: TRBV5-1
clone size: -

CDR3 protein: CASSQEAGQGLATNEKLFF
CDR3 DNA: TGCGCCAGCAGCCAAGAGGCCGGACAGGGACTGGCAACTAATGAAAAACTGTTTTTT
D gene: TRBD1
J gene: TRBJ1-4
V gene: TRBV4-1
clone size: -

CDR3 protein: CASSLGDRVQETQYF
CDR3 DNA: TGTGCCAGCAGCTTAGGGGACAGGGTACAAGAGACCCAGTACTTC
D gene: TRBD1
J gene: TRBJ2-5
V gene: TRBV11-2
clone size: -

CDR3 protein: CASSLPTGAEQYF
CDR3 DNA: TGTGCCAGCAGCCTGCCTACAGGGGCCGAGCAGTACTTC
D gene: TRBD1
J gene: TRBJ2-7
V gene: TRBV13
clone size: -

CDR3 protein: CASSLEGGTVVDTQYF
CDR3 DNA: TGCGCCAGCAGCTTGGAGGGAGGGACGGTGGTAGATACGCAGTATTTT
D gene: TRBD2
J gene: TRBJ2-3
V gene: TRBV5-1
clone size: -

CDR3 protein: CASSSRVGNTGELFF
CDR3 DNA: TGCGCCAGCAGCTCGCGGGTCGGCAACACCGGGGAGCTGTTTTTT
D gene: -
J gene: TRBJ2-2
V gene: TRBV5-1
clone size: -

CDR3 protein: CASSLKGSEGVRIRGETQYF
CDR3 DNA: TGTGCCAGCAGCTTAAAAGGAAGTGAGGGGGTACGAATTAGGGGAGAGACCCAGTACTTC
D gene: -
J gene: TRBJ2-5
V gene: TRBV7-8
clone size: -

CDR3 protein: CASSVGQGKLGYGYTF
CDR3 DNA: TGTGCCAGTAGTGTCGGACAGGGCAAGTTAGGCTATGGCTACACCTTC
D gene: TRBD1
J gene: TRBJ1-2
V gene: TRBV19
clone size: -

CDR3 protein: CAISEAASGRGYNEQFF
CDR3 DNA: TGTGCCATCAGTGAGGCGGCTAGCGGGAGAGGGTACAATGAGCAGTTCTTC
D gene: TRBD2
J gene: TRBJ2-1
V gene: TRBV10-3
clone size: -

CDR3 protein: CASSLQGANYGYTF
CDR3 DNA: TGTGCCAGCAGCTTACAGGGGGCGAACTATGGCTACACCTTC
D gene: TRBD1
J gene: TRBJ1-2
V gene: TRBV13
clone size: -

CDR3 protein: CASSQETSNFQVPYF
CDR3 DNA: TGCGCCAGCAGCCAAGAAACGTCCAACTTCCAGGTTCCGTACTTC
D gene: -
J gene: TRBJ2-7
V gene: TRBV4-1
clone size: -

CDR3 protein: CAIIRGAGDDEQFF
CDR3 DNA: TGTGCCATCATTAGGGGAGCGGGAGATGATGAGCAGTTCTTC
D gene: TRBD2
J gene: TRBJ2-1
V gene: TRBV10-3
clone size: -

CDR3 protein: CASSLWTGGSGANVLTF
CDR3 DNA: TGTGCCAGCAGTTTATGGACAGGGGGATCTGGGGCCAACGTCCTGACTTTC
D gene: TRBD1
J gene: TRBJ2-6
V gene: TRBV27
clone size: -

CDR3 protein: CASSRGNEQFF
CDR3 DNA: TGTGCCAGCTCGCGGGGAAATGAGCAGTTCTTC
D gene: -
J gene: TRBJ2-1
V gene: TRBV18
clone size: -

CDR3 protein: CASSPLSGRLAYEQYF
CDR3 DNA: TGTGCCAGCAGTCCGTTAAGCGGGAGACTCGCCTACGAGCAGTACTTC
D gene: TRBD2
J gene: TRBJ2-7
V gene: TRBV27
clone size: -

CDR3 protein: CASSSGGRIDVDEQFF
CDR3 DNA: TGTGCCAGCAGCTCTGGCGGGAGGATTGATGTGGATGAGCAGTTCTTC
D gene: TRBD2
J gene: TRBJ2-1
V gene: TRBV7-2
clone size: -

CDR3 protein: CASSQIRGRANEQFF
CDR3 DNA: TGTGCCAGCAGCCAAATACGCGGGAGGGCTAATGAGCAGTTCTTC
D gene: TRBD2
J gene: TRBJ2-1
V gene: TRBV14
clone size: -

CDR3 protein: CASSLDRVSDTEAFF
CDR3 DNA: TGTGCCAGCAGCTTGGACAGGGTGTCGGACACTGAAGCTTTCTTT
D gene: TRBD1
J gene: TRBJ1-1
V gene: TRBV7-9
clone size: -

CDR3 protein: CASSKPQARGETQYF
CDR3 DNA: TGTGCCAGCAGCAAACCCCAGGCCCGGGGGGAGACCCAGTACTTC
D gene: -
J gene: TRBJ2-5
V gene: TRBV21-1
clone size: -